This TCR beta chain came from a study of shared clonotypes between healthy human individuals. Overall study findings and caveats: Generation of non-shared clonotypes was less probable than generation of clonotypes shared by all four donors.

Positively selected for CCR7, the CD45RO-negative cells used as naive CD8 cells excluded terminally differentiated effector memory CD45RA+ cells. Trimming pared 5 bases from V and 5 bases from J, leaving 13 bases between. Germline CDR1 is SEHNR and CDR2 is FQNEAQ (reference sequence). The CDR3 has 14 residues. Produced via immunoSEQ multiplex PCR; TCRdb's table is partial and in-frame only. The repertoire holds some 1,900,000 clones, with roughly 95% as singletons. This clone was counted once. No antigen is known for it. Input material: naive CD8+ T cells sorted from blood. This rearrangement joins TRBV7-9 to TRBJ1-5; D is possibly TRBD1 (5 bases). The clonotype comes from a man between 18 and 29 years old in good health. The CDR3 nucleotides are TGTGCCAGCAGCGGCTCCGGGGGGGATCAGCCCCAGCATTTT. Residues: CASSGSGGDQPQHF. Using reference TRBV7-9 and TRBJ1-5 for the parts outside the CDR3, the full variable domain is DTGVSQNPRHKITKRGQNVTFRCDPISEHNRLYWYRQTLGQGPEFLTYFQNEAQLEKSRLLSDRFSAERPKGSFSTLEIQRTEQGDSAMYLCASSGSGGDQPQHFGDGTRLSIL.